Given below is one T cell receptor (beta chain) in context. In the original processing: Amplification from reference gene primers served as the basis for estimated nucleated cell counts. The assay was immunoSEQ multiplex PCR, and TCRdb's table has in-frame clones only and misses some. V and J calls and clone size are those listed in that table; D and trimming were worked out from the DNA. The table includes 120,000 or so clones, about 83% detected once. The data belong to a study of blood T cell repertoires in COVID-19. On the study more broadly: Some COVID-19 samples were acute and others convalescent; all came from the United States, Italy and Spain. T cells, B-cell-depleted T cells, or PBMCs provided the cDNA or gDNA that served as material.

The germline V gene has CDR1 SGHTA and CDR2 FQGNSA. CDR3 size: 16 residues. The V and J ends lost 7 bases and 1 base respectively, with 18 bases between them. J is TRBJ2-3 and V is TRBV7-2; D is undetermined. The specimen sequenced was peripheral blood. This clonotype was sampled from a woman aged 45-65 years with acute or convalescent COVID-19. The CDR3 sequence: CASNYYPFLGTDTQYF. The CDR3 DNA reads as TGTGCCAGCAACTACTACCCATTTTTAGGCACAGATACGCAGTATTTT.